Listed here is a single T cell receptor beta chain. This sample is part of a study of control samples from healthy donors and cancer patients. The length of the CDR3 is 15 residues. Trimming shortened V by 4 bases and J by 3 bases, and 13 bases separated the two germline ends. The germline V gene has CDR1 MGHRA and CDR2 YSYEKL. Clones were read by immunoSEQ multiplex PCR, and TCRdb kept only the in-frame ones, dropping some. Found here are about 150,000 clones, roughly 94% of them singletons; the top ten hold 8.5%. The V and J genes are TRBV4-1 and TRBJ2-1, with D possibly being TRBD1 or TRBD2 (5 bases each). Sequenced input: blood. This receptor was taken from a woman aged 40 to 49 in good health. CDR3 in amino acids: CASSPRGPDYNEQFF. The CDR3 DNA sequence: TGCGCCAGCAGCCCGAGGGGTCCCGACTACAATGAGCAGTTCTTC.